These 7 T cell receptor beta chains were all obtained from the same sample, sequenced in a study of molecular identifiers for immune sequencing clone quantification. TCRdb passed the PCR reads through MiXCR, listing each CDR3 protein once. This sample has 460,000 or so distinct CDR3 sequences, with over 20% found just once. What was sequenced was naive CD8+ T cells from blood, with Jurkat cell RNA spiked in. The subset denotes: FACS-sorted CD8+CD4-CCR7+CD45RA+ naive T cells. These receptors were obtained from a human donor in good health. Some libraries in this study had Jurkat cell RNA spiked in.

This clonotype has more than one count but fewer than ten. CDR3 coding DNA: TGCGCCAGCAGCCATTGGGGTCTGGGGGACACCGGGGAGCTGTTTTTT. Its protein is CASSHWGLGDTGELFF. V usage is TRBV4-1 and J usage is TRBJ2-2; either TRBD1 or TRBD2 may fit D (5 bases each). The CDR3 is 16 amino acids. V was shortened by 3 bases and J by 3 bases, with 14 bases between the two germline ends. The germline gives CDR1 MGHRA, CDR2 YSYEKL.

This clonotype occurred many times. V gene TRBV30 combines with J gene TRBJ2-2; D remains unclear. Germline assignment: CDR1 GTSNPN and CDR2 SVGIG (reference sequence). Trimming removed 4 bases from V and 2 bases from J, with 17 bases in between. This CDR3 contains 16 residues. In nucleotides, the CDR3 is TGTGCCTGGAACAAAGACGGTGAGGATAACACCGGGGAGCTGTTTTTT. Its translation is CAWNKDGEDNTGELFF.

This clonotype was counted between two and nine times. The genes are TRBV2 and TRBJ2-5, with D hard to call. Germline assignment: CDR1 SNHLY and CDR2 FYNNEI. V was pared by 7 bases and J by 0 bases, with 12 bases between. CDR3 length: 14 amino acids. CDR3 residues: CASKLVPDQETQYF. CDR3 DNA sequence: TGTGCCAGCAAGTTGGTCCCCGACCAAGAGACCCAGTACTTC.

With respect to this clonotype: This may come from a read error, since a much larger clone is one base off. This chain joins TRBV4-3 and TRBJ1-1; D might be TRBD1 (6 bases). The CDR3 is 15 residues long. Trimming cost V 6 bases and J 0 bases, with 14 bases left between them. CDR1 is LGHNA and CDR2 is YSLEER in the germline V gene. In DNA form, the CDR3 reads TGCGCCAGCAGACAACTGGACAGTGTGAACACTGAAGCTTTCTTT. Translated: CASRQLDSVNTEAFF.

The chain uses TRBV28 and TRBJ2-7; 9 nucleotides match TRBD2. The germline V gene has CDR1 MDHEN and CDR2 SYDVKM. Unmatched junction bases numbered 4, after V lost 5 bases and J lost 2 bases. The CDR3 consists of 14 residues. CDR3 region: CASSGTSGPYEQYF. Here the CDR3 DNA reads TGTGCCAGCAGTGGAACTAGCGGGCCCTACGAGCAGTACTTC.

The rearrangement links TRBV27 to TRBJ2-7; perhaps TRBD1 as D (5 bases). Trimming removed 4 bases from V and 0 bases from J, with 10 bases in between. The length of the CDR3 is 14 residues. In germline, CDR1 is MNHEY, CDR2 SMNVEV (reference sequence). The CDR3 sequence is CASSYQGNSYEQYF. CDR3 sequence (DNA): TGTGCCAGCAGTTATCAGGGAAACTCCTACGAGCAGTACTTC.

This clonotype came up many times. As DNA, the CDR3 is TGTGCCAGCAGTGGGGACTCTAGCTCCTACGAGCAGTACTTC. This codes for CASSGDSSSYEQYF. The chain is built from TRBV2 and TRBJ2-7, with a tentative D call TRBD2 (6 bases). The CDR3 is 14 amino acids. Germline V CDR1 and CDR2: SNHLY, FYNNEI. V was trimmed by 4 bases and J by 0 bases, leaving 10 bases between them. The full variable domain, completed using reference TRBV2 and TRBJ2-7, is EPEVTQTPSHQVTQMGQEVILRCVPISNHLYFYWYRQILGQKVEFLVSFYNNEISEKSEIFDDQFSVERPDGSNFTLKIRSTKLEDSAMYFCASSGDSSSYEQYFGPGTRLTVT.